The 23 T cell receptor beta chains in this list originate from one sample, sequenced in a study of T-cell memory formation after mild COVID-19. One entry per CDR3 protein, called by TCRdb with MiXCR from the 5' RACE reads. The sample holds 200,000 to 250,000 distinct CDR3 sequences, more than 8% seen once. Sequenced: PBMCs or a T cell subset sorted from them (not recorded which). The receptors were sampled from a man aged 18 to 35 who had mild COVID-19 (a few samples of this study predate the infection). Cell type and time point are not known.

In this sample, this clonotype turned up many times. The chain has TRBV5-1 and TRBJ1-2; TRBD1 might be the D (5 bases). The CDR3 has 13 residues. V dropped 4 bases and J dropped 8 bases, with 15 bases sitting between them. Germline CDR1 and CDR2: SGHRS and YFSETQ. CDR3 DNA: TGCGCCAGCAGCCAGGGCGCATCGGGGGGCTACACCTTC. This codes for CASSQGASGGYTF.

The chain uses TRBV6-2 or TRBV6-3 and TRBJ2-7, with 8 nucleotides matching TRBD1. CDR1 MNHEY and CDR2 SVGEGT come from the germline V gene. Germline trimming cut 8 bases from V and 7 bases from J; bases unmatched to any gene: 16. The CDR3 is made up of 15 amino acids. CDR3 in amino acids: CASWRGGQGVREQYF. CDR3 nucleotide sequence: TGTGCCAGCTGGAGGGGAGGACAGGGAGTTAGGGAGCAGTACTTC.

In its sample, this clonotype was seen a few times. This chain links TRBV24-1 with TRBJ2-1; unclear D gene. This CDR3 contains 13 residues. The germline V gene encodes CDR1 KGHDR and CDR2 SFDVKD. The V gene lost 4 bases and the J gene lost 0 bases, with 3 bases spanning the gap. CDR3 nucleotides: TGTGCCACCAGTGACGGCTCCTACAATGAGCAGTTCTTC. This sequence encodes CATSDGSYNEQFF.

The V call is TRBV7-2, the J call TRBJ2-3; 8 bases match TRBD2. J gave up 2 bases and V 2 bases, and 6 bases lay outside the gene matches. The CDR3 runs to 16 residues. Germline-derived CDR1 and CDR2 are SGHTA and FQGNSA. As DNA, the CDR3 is TGTGCCAGCAGCTTACGTGGCGGGGGGTTCACAGATACGCAGTATTTT. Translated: CASSLRGGGFTDTQYF.

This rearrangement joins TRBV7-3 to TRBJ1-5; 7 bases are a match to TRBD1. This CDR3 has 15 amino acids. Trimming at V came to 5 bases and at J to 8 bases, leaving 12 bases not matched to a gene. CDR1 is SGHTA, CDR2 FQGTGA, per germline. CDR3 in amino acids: CASSETGTLGEPQHF. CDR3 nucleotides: TGTGCCAGCAGCGAGACAGGGACCTTGGGGGAGCCCCAGCATTTT. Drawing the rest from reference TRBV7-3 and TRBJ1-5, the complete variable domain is GAGVSQTPSNKVTEKGKYVELRCDPISGHTALYWYRQSLGQGPEFLIYFQGTGAADDSGLPNDRFFAVRPEGSVSTLKIQRTERGDSAVYLCASSETGTLGEPQHFGDGTRLSIL.

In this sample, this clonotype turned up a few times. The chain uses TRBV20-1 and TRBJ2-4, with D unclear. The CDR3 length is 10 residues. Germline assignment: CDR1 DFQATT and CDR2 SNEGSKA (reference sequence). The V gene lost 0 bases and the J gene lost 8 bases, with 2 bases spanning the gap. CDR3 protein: CSARDHIQYF. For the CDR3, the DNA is TGCAGTGCTAGAGATCACATTCAGTACTTC.

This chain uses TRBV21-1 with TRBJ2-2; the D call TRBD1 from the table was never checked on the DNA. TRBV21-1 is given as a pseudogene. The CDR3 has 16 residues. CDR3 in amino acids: CASSKPGQGSTGELFF. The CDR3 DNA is TGTGCCAGCAGCAAACCGGGACAGGGTTCCACCGGGGAGCTGTTTTTT.

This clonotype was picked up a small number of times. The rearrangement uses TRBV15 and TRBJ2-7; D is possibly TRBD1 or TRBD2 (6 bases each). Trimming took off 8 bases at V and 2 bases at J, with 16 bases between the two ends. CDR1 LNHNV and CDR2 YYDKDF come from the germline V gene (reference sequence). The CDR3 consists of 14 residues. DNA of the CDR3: TGTGCCACCGGTGTCGGGGGCCCGACCTACGAGCAGTACTTC. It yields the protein CATGVGGPTYEQYF.

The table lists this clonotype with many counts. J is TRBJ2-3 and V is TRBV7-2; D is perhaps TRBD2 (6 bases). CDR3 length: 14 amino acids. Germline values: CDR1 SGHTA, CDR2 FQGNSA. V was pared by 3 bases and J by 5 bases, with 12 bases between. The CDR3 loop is CASSFDSGLDTQYF. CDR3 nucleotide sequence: TGTGCCAGCAGCTTTGATAGCGGTCTAGATACGCAGTATTTT.

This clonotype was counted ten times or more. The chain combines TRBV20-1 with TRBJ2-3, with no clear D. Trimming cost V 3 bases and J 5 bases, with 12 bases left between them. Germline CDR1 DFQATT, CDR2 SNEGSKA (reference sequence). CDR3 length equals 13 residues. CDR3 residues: CSARPPSGDTQYF. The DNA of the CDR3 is TGCAGTGCTAGGCCCCCTTCTGGAGATACGCAGTATTTT.

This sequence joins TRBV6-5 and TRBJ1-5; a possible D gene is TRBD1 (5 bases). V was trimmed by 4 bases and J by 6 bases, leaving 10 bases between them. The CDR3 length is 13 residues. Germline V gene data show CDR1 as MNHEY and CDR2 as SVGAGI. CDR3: CASSSTQGQPQHF. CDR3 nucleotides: TGTGCCAGCAGTTCAACTCAGGGTCAGCCCCAGCATTTT.

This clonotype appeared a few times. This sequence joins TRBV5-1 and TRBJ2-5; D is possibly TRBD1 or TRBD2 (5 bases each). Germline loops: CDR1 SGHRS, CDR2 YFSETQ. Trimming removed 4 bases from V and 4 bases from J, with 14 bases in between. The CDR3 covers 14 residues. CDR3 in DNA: TGCGCCAGCAGCCCCGGGACCGGGGCAGAGACCCAGTACTTC. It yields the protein CASSPGTGAETQYF.

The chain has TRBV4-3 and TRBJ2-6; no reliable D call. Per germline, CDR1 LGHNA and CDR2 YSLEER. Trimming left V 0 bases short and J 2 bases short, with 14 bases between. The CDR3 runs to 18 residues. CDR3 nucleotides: TGCGCCAGCAGCCAAGATCCCCAACTCCGACCTGGGGCCAACGTCCTGACTTTC. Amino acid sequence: CASSQDPQLRPGANVLTF.

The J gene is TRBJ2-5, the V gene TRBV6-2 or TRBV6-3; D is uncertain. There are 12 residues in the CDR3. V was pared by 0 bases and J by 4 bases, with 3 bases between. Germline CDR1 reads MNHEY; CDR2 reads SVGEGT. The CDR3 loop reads CASSYSRETQYF. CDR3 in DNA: TGTGCCAGCAGTTACTCGCGAGAGACCCAGTACTTC.

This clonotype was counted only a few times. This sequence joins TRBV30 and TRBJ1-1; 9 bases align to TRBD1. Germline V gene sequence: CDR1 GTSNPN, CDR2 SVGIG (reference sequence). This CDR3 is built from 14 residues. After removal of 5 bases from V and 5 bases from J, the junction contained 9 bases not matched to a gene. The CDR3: CAWWDRAMGTEAFF. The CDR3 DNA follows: TGTGCCTGGTGGGACAGGGCTATGGGGACTGAAGCTTTCTTT. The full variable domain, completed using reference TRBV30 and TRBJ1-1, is SQTIHQWPATLVQPVGSPLSLECTVEGTSNPNLYWYRQAAGRGLQLLFYSVGIGQISSEVPQNLSASRPQDRQFILSSKKLLLSDSGFYLCAWWDRAMGTEAFFGQGTRLTVV.

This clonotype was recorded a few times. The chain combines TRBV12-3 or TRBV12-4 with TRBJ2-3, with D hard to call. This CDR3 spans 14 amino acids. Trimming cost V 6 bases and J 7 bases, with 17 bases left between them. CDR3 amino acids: CASSRQRSTNTQYF. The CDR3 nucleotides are TGTGCCAGCAGCCGCCAAAGGTCTACAAATACGCAGTATTTT.

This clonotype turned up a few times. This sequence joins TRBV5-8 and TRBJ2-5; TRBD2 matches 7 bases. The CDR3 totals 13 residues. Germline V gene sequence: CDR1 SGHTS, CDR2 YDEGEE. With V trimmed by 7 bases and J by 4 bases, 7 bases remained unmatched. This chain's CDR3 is CASRWEGTETQYF. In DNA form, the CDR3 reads TGTGCCAGCCGTTGGGAGGGTACAGAGACCCAGTACTTC. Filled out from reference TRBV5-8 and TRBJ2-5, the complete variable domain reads EAGVTQSPTHLIKTRGQQATLRCSPISGHTSVYWYQQALGLGLQFLLWYDEGEERNRGNFPPRFSGRQFPNYSSELNVNALELEDSALYLCASRWEGTETQYFGPGTRLLVL.

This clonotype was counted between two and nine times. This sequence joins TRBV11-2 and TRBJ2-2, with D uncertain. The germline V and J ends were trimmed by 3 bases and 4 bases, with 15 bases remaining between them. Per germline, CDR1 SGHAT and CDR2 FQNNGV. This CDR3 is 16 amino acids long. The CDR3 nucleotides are TGTGCCAGCAGCTTCTGGGCAGGCTCAACCACCGGGGAGCTGTTTTTT. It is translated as CASSFWAGSTTGELFF. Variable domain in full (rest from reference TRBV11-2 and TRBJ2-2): EAGVAQSPRYKIIEKRQSVAFWCNPISGHATLYWYQQILGQGPKLLIQFQNNGVVDDSQLPKDRFSAERLKGVDSTLKIQPAKLEDSAVYLCASSFWAGSTTGELFFGEGSRLTVL.

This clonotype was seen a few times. CDR3 in DNA: TGTGCCAGCTCACCAATGGCAGGGGAATATGGAAACATTCAGTACTTC. Amino acids: CASSPMAGEYGNIQYF. V and J are TRBV18 and TRBJ2-4; TRBD1 might be the D (6 bases). Trimming took 2 bases from V and 6 from J, leaving 17 bases between them. The germline V gene encodes CDR1 KGHSH and CDR2 LQKENI. This CDR3 has 16 amino acids. Filled out from reference TRBV18 and TRBJ2-4, the complete variable domain reads NAGVMQNPRHLVRRRGQEARLRCSPMKGHSHVYWYRQLPEEGLKFMVYLQKENIIDESGMPKERFSAEFPKEGPSILRIQQVVRGDSAAYFCASSPMAGEYGNIQYFGAGTRLSVL.

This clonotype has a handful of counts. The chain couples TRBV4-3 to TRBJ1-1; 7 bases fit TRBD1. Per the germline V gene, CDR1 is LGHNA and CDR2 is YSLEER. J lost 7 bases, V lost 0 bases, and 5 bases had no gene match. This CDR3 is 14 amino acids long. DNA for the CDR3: TGCGCCAGCAGCCAAGATCCGGGGGACAGTGAAGCTTTCTTT. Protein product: CASSQDPGDSEAFF.

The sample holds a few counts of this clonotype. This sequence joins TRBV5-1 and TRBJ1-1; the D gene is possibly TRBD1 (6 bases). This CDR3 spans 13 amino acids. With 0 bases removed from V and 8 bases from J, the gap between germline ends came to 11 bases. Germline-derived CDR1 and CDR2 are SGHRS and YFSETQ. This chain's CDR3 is CASSLGGTPEAFF. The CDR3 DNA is TGCGCCAGCAGCTTGGGGGGGACACCAGAAGCTTTCTTT.

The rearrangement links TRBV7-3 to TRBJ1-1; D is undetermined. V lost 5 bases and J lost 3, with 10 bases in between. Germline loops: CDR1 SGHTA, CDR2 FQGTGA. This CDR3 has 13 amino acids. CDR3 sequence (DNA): TGTGCCAGCAGCACACGATCGGACACTGAAGCTTTCTTT. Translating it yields CASSTRSDTEAFF.

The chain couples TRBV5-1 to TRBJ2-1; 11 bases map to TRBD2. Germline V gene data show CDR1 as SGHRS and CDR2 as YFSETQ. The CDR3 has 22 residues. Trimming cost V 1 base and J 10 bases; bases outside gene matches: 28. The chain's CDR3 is CASSLPTSGRGVAGGPRKEQFF. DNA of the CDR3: TGCGCCAGCAGCTTGCCGACTTCGGGGCGCGGGGTAGCGGGGGGGCCGAGGAAAGAGCAGTTCTTC.